This T cell receptor (beta chain) was found in a study of T cell responses to AZD1222 COVID-19 vaccine (dated by TCRdb to the early 2020s). With regard to the full study: A total of approximately 250 trial participants underwent TCR sequencing, of whom about 210 had received two doses of AZD1222 and around 25 had received two doses of the MenACWY control vaccine. Trial participants were enrolled by age into 18-55, 56-69 and 70-plus year subgroups, with roughly 150, 30 and 60 TCR-sequenced participants respectively.

The germline V gene (reference sequence) gives CDR1 as WNHNN and CDR2 as SYGVQD. V loses 2 bases, J loses 6 bases, and the germline ends lie 4 bases apart. From the cysteine up to the phenylalanine, the CDR3 has a length of 11 residues. Just the 33-base CDR3 DNA is kept, in frame starting at base 1. Beyond this particular receptor, the publication reports: Because no samples from the day 14 peak response were available, repertoires could be characterized only after the peak T cell response. Nearly half of unique spike-specific TCRs reportedly recognized epitopes outside regions mutated in the B.1.351 and B.1.1.7 variants. Vaccine-associated CD4 TCRs spanned the whole spike protein, with dominant responses in regions 160-218 and 743-854. Only a handful of AZD1222 recipients were SARS-CoV-2 seropositive at baseline, limiting conclusions about previously exposed vaccinees. After two AZD1222 doses, both the breadth and the depth of spike-specific TCRs were significantly higher than at day 0 and than in MenACWY recipients. Most participants were white British and females outnumbered males, and the authors suggested that clonal diversity may have been underestimated. The 56-69-year group was small, and its depth increase did not reach significance, likely because of low power.

The CDR3 regions of human TCRbeta chains were analyzed by immunosequencing. In the source study's methods: Repertoire TCRs were matched against a reference library of SARS-CoV-2-specific TCRs generated with the MIRA antigen-specificity platform. Breadth meant the fraction of unique TCRs that were SARS-CoV-2-associated, whereas depth meant the fraction of total T cells that were SARS-CoV-2-associated. Using the MIRA data, each spike-specific TCR was mapped to the spike region that the TCR reacts to and placed in a CD4 or CD8 class. Log10-transformed breadth and depth values were compared by one-way ANOVA with Sidak's multiple comparisons tests. The immuneACCESS repertoire file appears here via TCRdb, limited to in-frame rearrangements. These files lack a portion of the clones; in checked studies, under half of the deficit traces to unresolved V genes, and the cause of the others is not known. The D gene and trimming were derived from the DNA, and the V and J assignments and clone size from that table. The sample yields 150,000 to 200,000 clones; nearly 95% were counted once. The top ten clones comprise roughly 2% of the sample.

In light of the paper, this sample's time point label describes: about 28 days (+/-7) after the second vaccine dose. AZD1222 recipients given second doses at about 4 weeks or at about 12 weeks were pooled, since spike-specific TCR depth and breadth were not found to differ between the two schedules. Vaccinee samples came from UK trials COV001 and COV002, including a single-blind randomized controlled phase 2/3 trial of AZD1222 (ChAdOx1 nCoV-19) in healthy adults. For TCRbeta chain sequencing, PBMC samples from trial participants were taken at day 0 and at day 28 after the second dose. Details on this clone: Its cognate antigen has yet to be identified. Base qualities are not provided; no much larger clone lies one nucleotide away.

This sequence was found in an adult who received the AZD1222 COVID-19 vaccine. This material consisted of peripheral blood, taken 28 days after the second AZD1222 dose. Recombination connected TRBV10-1 to TRBJ1-1; the D gene cannot be named for sure. The encoded CDR3 is CASSEGPEAFF. The DNA sequence is as follows: TGCGCCAGCAGTGAGGGACCTGAAGCTTTCTTT.